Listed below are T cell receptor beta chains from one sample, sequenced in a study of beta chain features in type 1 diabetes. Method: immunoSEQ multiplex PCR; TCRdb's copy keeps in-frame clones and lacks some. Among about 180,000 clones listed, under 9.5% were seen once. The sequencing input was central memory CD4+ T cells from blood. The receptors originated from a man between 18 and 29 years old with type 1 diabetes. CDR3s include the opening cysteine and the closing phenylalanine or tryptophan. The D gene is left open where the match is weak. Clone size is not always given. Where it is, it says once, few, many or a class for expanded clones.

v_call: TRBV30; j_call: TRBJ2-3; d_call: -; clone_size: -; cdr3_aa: CAWSPSTDTQYF; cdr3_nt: TGTGCCTGGAGTCCTAGCACAGATACGCAGTATTTT
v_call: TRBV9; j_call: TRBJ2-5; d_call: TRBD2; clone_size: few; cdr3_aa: CASSVGGSGSLRETQYF; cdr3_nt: TGTGCCAGCAGCGTAGGGGGTAGCGGGAGTCTTAGGGAGACCCAGTACTTC
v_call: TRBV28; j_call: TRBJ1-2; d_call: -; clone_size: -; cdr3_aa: CASSFDTSNYGYTF; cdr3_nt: TGTGCCAGCAGTTTCGACACCTCTAACTATGGCTACACCTTC
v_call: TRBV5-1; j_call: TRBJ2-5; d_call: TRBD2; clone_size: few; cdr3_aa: CASSLEPSGGEETQYF; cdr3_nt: TGCGCCAGCAGCTTGGAGCCTAGCGGGGGGGAAGAGACCCAGTACTTC
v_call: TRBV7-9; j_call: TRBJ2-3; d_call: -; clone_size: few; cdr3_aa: CASSLNTARDTQYF; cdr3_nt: TGTGCCAGCAGCTTGAATACCGCGAGAGATACGCAGTATTTT
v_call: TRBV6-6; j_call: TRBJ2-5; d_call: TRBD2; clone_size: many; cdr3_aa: CASSRGTTYQETQYF; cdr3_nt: TGTGCCAGCAGCCGCGGGACTACCTACCAAGAGACCCAGTACTTC
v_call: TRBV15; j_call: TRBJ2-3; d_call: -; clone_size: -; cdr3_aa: CATSGQIYGDTQYF; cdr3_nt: TGTGCCACCAGCGGGCAAATATACGGAGATACGCAGTATTTT
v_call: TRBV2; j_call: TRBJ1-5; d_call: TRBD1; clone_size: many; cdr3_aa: CASGQGRSQPQHF; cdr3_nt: TGTGCCAGTGGACAGGGAAGAAGTCAGCCCCAGCATTTT
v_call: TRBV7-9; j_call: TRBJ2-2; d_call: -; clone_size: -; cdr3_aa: CASSLAAGLMSGELFF; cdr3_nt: TGTGCCAGCAGCTTAGCGGCAGGGTTAATGAGCGGGGAGCTGTTTTTT
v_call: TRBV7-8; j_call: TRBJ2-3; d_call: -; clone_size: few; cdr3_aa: CASSFLAGDTQYF; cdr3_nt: TGTGCCAGCAGCTTTCTGGCGGGAGATACGCAGTATTTT
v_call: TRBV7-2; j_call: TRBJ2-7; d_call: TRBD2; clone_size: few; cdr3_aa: CASSLAAGVGVSSYEQYF; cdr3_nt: TGTGCCAGCAGCTTAGCGGCGGGAGTAGGGGTGAGCTCCTACGAGCAGTACTTC
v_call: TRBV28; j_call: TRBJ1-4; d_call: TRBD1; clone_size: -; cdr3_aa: CASSRGQDEKLFF; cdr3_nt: TGTGCCAGCAGTCGCGGACAGGATGAAAAACTGTTTTTT
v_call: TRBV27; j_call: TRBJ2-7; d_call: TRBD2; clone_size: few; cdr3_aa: CASSLTPGGGRAYYEQYF; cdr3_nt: TGTGCCAGCAGTTTAACCCCAGGAGGCGGGAGGGCATACTACGAGCAGTACTTC
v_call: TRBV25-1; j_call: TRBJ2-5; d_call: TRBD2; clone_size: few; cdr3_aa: CASSEAVAGGPQETQYF; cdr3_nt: TGTGCCAGCAGTGAAGCGGTAGCGGGAGGGCCGCAAGAGACCCAGTACTTC
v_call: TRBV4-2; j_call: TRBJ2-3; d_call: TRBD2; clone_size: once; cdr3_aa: CASSQETSVSTDTQYF; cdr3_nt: TGTGCCAGCAGCCAAGAGACTAGCGTGAGCACAGATACGCAGTATTTT
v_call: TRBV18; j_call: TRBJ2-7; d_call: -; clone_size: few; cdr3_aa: CASSPIRTAYEQYF; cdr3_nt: TGTGCCAGCTCACCAATCCGGACAGCCTACGAGCAGTACTTC
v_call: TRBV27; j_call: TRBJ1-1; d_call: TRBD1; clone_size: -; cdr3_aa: CASSLTGAGAEAFF; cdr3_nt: TGTGCCAGCAGTCTGACAGGGGCGGGGGCTGAAGCTTTCTTT
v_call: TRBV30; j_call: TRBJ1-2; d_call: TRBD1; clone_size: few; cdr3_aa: CAGPGQGTRGYTF; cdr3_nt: TGTGCCGGACCGGGACAGGGGACGAGGGGCTACACCTTC
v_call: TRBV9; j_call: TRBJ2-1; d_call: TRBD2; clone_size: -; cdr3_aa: CASSVAGGRGYNEQFF; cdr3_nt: TGTGCCAGCAGCGTAGCTGGCGGGAGGGGCTACAATGAGCAGTTCTTC
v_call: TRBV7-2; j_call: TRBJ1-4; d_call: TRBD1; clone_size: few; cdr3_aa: CASSPDRFNEKLFF; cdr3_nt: TGTGCCAGCAGCCCGGACAGGTTTAATGAAAAACTGTTTTTT
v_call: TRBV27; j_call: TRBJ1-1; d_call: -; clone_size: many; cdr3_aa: CASSSPQQGRTEAFF; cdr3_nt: TGTGCCAGCAGTTCCCCTCAACAGGGAAGGACTGAAGCTTTCTTT
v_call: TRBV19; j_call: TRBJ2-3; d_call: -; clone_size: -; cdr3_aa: CASSMRGTDTQYF; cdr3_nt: TGTGCCAGTAGTATGAGGGGGACAGATACGCAGTATTTT